Listed here is a single T cell receptor (beta chain). As yet, its antigen is unknown. Use of 60 Vbeta and 13 Jbeta primers characterized the PCR. The protocol was immunoSEQ multiplex PCR, while the TCRdb copy is restricted to in-frame clones and leaves out a portion. Here the sample table reports some 110,000 clones. The data were obtained in a study of cytomegalovirus exposure and HLA in healthy donors. The overall study: Of roughly 360 genotyped donors, 81% grouped in the Caucasian-associated ancestry cluster.

Whole-study findings and limits: A prior analysis recorded that most TCR beta V segments were productive about 90% or about 30% of the time. Compared with the approximately 680-donor mean, an Asian-associated ancestry cluster reportedly had fewer N-insertions, according to a later analysis.

Sample: PBMCs. The receptor was isolated from a man aged 30-40 years in good health and CMV-seronegative.

For the CDR3, the DNA is TGTGCCAGCAGCCCCACTAGCGGAAACACCGGGGAGCTGTTTTTT. Its protein is CASSPTSGNTGELFF. The V call is TRBV11-3, the J call TRBJ2-2; 8 nucleotides match TRBD2. Germline V lookup: CDR1 SGHNT, CDR2 YENEEA. Trimming at V came to 5 bases and at J to 2 bases, leaving 4 bases not matched to a gene. The CDR3 is 15 amino acids. Supplemented by reference TRBV11-3 and TRBJ2-2, the full variable domain reads EAGVVQSPRYKIIEKKQPVAFWCNPISGHNTLYWYLQNLGQGPELLIRYENEEAVDDSQLPKDRFSAERLKGVDSTLKIQPAELGDSAVYLCASSPTSGNTGELFFGEGSRLTVL.